This TCR beta chain is from a study of T-cell reconstitution after alpha-beta-depleted transplantation in children. Study results and limitations: Counts and diversity of T cells one year after transplant came mostly from newly produced T cells. By about two months after transplant, alpha-beta T cells reportedly arose from several hundred graft clones that had expanded. The origin of high day-60 TCRbeta diversity in some patients lay in surviving recipient T cells and thymic progenitors.

The length of the CDR3 is 14 residues. Trimming removed 3 bases from V and 4 bases from J, with 12 bases in between. Germline loops: CDR1 DFQATT, CDR2 SNEGSKA (reference sequence). TCRbeta library preparation incorporated unique molecular identifiers. TCRdb ran MiXCR on the PCR reads and lists one entry per CDR3 protein. This sample yields roughly 220,000 distinct CDR3 sequences, of which roughly 9.1% are seen a single time; roughly a third belongs to the top ten. This clonotype has a count of ten or more. Antigen: not known. This TCR derives from a male patient between 2 and 10 years old who had a stem cell transplant for acute myeloid leukemia, so the T cells may come from the graft donor. V gene TRBV20-1 combines with J gene TRBJ1-4; D ambiguous. This sample comprised PBMCs, mostly from graft donor cells, obtained 360 days after TCRalphabeta/CD19-depleted stem cell transplant. CDR3 protein: CSASTRTDNEKLFF. The DNA for the CDR3 is TGCAGTGCTAGCACCCGCACAGATAATGAAAAACTGTTTTTT.